One sample yielded the 15 T cell receptor beta chains listed below, sequenced in a study of PD-L1 blockade in urothelial cancer. Clones were sequenced by immunoSEQ multiplex PCR, and TCRdb holds only the in-frame ones, with some missing. The repertoire holds about 90,000 clones, with 90% as singletons. This specimen consisted of PBMCs, obtained around atezolizumab (anti-PD-L1) treatment. Source of these receptors: a man aged 55 to 69 with urothelial cancer.

The CDR3 sequence: CASSLVPPAGGSYNEQFF. The CDR3 coding sequence is TGCGCCAGCAGCTTGGTGCCCCCTGCGGGGGGCTCCTACAATGAGCAGTTCTTC. The chain carries TRBV5-1 and TRBJ2-1; 8 bases match TRBD2. The CDR3 runs 18 residues. The J segment lost 0 bases and the V segment lost 0 bases, leaving 8 bases of the junction unmatched. Germline V gene lookup returns CDR1 SGHRS and CDR2 YFSETQ.

The J gene is TRBJ1-1, the V gene TRBV7-9; D is possibly TRBD1 (5 bases). V gave up 5 bases and J gave up 6 bases, with 16 bases separating them. The germline V gene has CDR1 SEHNR and CDR2 FQNEAQ (reference sequence). This CDR3 has 14 amino acids. The CDR3 is CASSLSTGWAEAFF. In DNA form, the CDR3 reads TGTGCCAGCAGCCTTTCTACAGGCTGGGCTGAAGCTTTCTTT.

The J gene is TRBJ2-5, the V gene TRBV18; 9 bases match TRBD1. Germline V gives CDR1 KGHSH, CDR2 LQKENI. The ends lost 3 bases at V and 4 bases at J; junction bases unmatched: 6. This CDR3 is 15 amino acids long. The CDR3 protein is CASSPRTGVRETQYF. The CDR3 nucleotides read TGTGCCAGCTCACCGCGGACAGGGGTCCGAGAGACCCAGTACTTC.

The chain joins TRBV27 to TRBJ1-2; D gene unclear. This CDR3 region has 13 residues. Germline V lookup: CDR1 MNHEY, CDR2 SMNVEV (reference sequence). Between the trimmed V and J ends, which lost 2 bases and 1 base, there was a span of 5 bases. CDR3 residues: CASSLEGNYGYTF. CDR3 nucleotides: TGTGCCAGCAGTTTAGAGGGTAACTATGGCTACACCTTC.

The chain links TRBV27 to TRBJ1-6; D is unclear. The V gene lost 7 bases and the J gene lost 9 bases, with 22 bases spanning the gap. CDR3 length: 16 amino acids. CDR1 MNHEY and CDR2 SMNVEV come from the germline V gene (reference sequence). The CDR3 reads CASTTSRGLESSPLHF. Written as DNA, the CDR3 is TGTGCCAGCACCACCAGTCGGGGTTTGGAGAGTTCACCCCTCCACTTT.

The J gene is TRBJ2-7, the V gene TRBV19, with 9 bases that match TRBD2. CDR3 length equals 14 residues. Per the germline V gene, CDR1 is LNHDA and CDR2 is SQIVND (reference sequence). V gave up 3 bases and J gave up 3 bases; unmatched junction bases: 3. The CDR3 spells CASSMGSGGYEQYF. The DNA of the CDR3 is TGTGCCAGTAGTATGGGTAGCGGGGGCTACGAGCAGTACTTC.

The J gene is TRBJ1-2, the V gene TRBV5-1, with a weak D call TRBD1 (6 bases). V shed 1 base and J shed 5 bases, with 12 bases lying between them. Per germline, CDR1 SGHRS and CDR2 YFSETQ. This CDR3 spans 14 amino acids. CDR3 sequence reads: CASSLRGTEYGYTF. Written as DNA, the CDR3 is TGCGCCAGCAGCTTGAGGGGGACGGAATATGGCTACACCTTC.

J is TRBJ1-1 and V is TRBV9; TRBD1 agrees at 8 bases. CDR1 and CDR2 (germline): SGDLS, YYNGEE. CDR3 length equals 14 residues. V was clipped by 5 bases and J by 1 base; unmatched bases: 4. The CDR3 DNA is TGTGCCAGCAGGCTAGGGACAGGGAACACTGAAGCTTTCTTT. It encodes CASRLGTGNTEAFF.

V gene TRBV27 combines with J gene TRBJ2-3; 7 bases are shared with TRBD2. Trimming removed 6 bases from V and 2 bases from J; junction bases left unmatched: 14. Per the germline V gene, CDR1 is MNHEY and CDR2 is SMNVEV (reference sequence). There are 17 residues in the CDR3. The CDR3 DNA sequence: TGTGCCAGCAGGTCCCTTTCGGGCGGGACTATCACAGATACGCAGTATTTT. As protein: CASRSLSGGTITDTQYF.

The gene calls are TRBV6-1 and TRBJ2-2; 9 positions agree with TRBD1. Germline CDR1 MNHNS, CDR2 SASEGT. V was pared by 10 bases and J by 2 bases, with 5 bases of the junction left unmatched. The CDR3 has 14 residues. The CDR3 here is CATRDRVNTGELFF. For the CDR3, the DNA is TGTGCCACCAGGGACAGGGTCAACACCGGGGAGCTGTTTTTT.

This clone was observed once. The chain employs TRBV11-3 and TRBJ1-3, with D tentatively TRBD1 (5 bases). Trimming left V 5 bases short and J 1 base short, with 9 bases between. Germline CDR1 is SGHNT and CDR2 is YENEEA. The CDR3 is 14 residues long. CDR3 bases: TGTGCCAGCAGCCGGGGGGTTTCTGGAAACACCATATATTTT. Encoded protein: CASSRGVSGNTIYF.

This sequence joins TRBV19 and TRBJ1-1, with 8 bases fitting TRBD1. Looked up from germline, CDR1 is LNHDA and CDR2 is SQIVND (reference sequence). Germline trimming cut 5 bases from V and 12 bases from J; bases unmatched to any gene: 11. The CDR3 has 13 amino acids. The CDR3 loop is CASSARDRFRSFF. The CDR3 nucleotides read TGTGCCAGTAGTGCGAGGGACAGGTTTCGGTCTTTCTTT.

The V call is TRBV7-8, the J call TRBJ2-1; TRBD2 matches at 11 bases. The V segment lost 1 base and the J segment 7 bases; nucleotides outside the gene matches: 3. The length of the CDR3 is 15 residues. Germline-derived CDR1 and CDR2 are SGHVS and FQNEAQ. The CDR3 region is CASSLVAGGLNEQFF. The CDR3 nucleotides are TGTGCCAGCAGCTTAGTAGCGGGGGGGCTTAATGAGCAGTTCTTC.

This rearrangement joins TRBV19 to TRBJ1-1, with unresolved D. The CDR3 sequence is 13 residues long. CDR1 LNHDA and CDR2 SQIVND come from the germline V gene (reference sequence). Trimming removed 1 base from V and 4 bases from J, with 7 bases in between. Here the CDR3 reads CASSIAGSTEAFF. The CDR3 DNA sequence: TGTGCCAGTAGTATAGCGGGGAGCACTGAAGCTTTCTTT. Full variable domain (outside the CDR3, taken from reference TRBV19 and TRBJ1-1): DGGITQSPKYLFRKEGQNVTLSCEQNLNHDAMYWYRQDPGQGLRLIYYSQIVNDFQKGDIAEGYSVSREKKESFPLTVTSAQKNPTAFYLCASSIAGSTEAFFGQGTRLTVV.

The chain combines TRBV9 with TRBJ2-1, with 9 nucleotides matching TRBD1. Germline CDR1 SGDLS, CDR2 YYNGEE. The CDR3 is made up of 16 amino acids. V lost 4 bases and J lost 8; bases outside the gene matches: 13. CDR3 sequence reads: CASSPRPGQGNDEQFF. CDR3 DNA sequence: TGTGCCAGCAGCCCCCGACCAGGACAGGGGAACGATGAGCAGTTCTTC. Full variable domain (rest looked up from reference TRBV9 and TRBJ2-1): DSGVTQTPKHLITATGQRVTLRCSPRSGDLSVYWYQQSLDQGLQFLIQYYNGEERAKGNILERFSAQQFPDLHSELNLSSLELGDSALYFCASSPRPGQGNDEQFFGPGTRLTVL.